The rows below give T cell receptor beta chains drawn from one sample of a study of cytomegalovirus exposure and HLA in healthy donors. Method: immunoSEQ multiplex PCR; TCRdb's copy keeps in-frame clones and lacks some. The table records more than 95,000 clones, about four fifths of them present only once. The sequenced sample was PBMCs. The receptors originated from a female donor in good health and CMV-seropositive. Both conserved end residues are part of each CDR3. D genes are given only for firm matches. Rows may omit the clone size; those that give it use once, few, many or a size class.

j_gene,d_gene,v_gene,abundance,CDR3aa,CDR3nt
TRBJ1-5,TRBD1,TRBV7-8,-,CASSFLLRGQSRDQPQHF,TGTGCCAGCAGCTTCCTTTTAAGGGGGCAGAGTCGGGATCAGCCCCAGCATTTT
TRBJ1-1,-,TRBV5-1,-,CASRPSSQGRDFF,TGCGCCAGCAGACCTTCTTCACAGGGAAGGGATTTCTTT
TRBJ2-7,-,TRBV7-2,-,CASSPRTVHEQYF,TGTGCCAGCAGCCCACGGACTGTCCACGAGCAGTACTTC
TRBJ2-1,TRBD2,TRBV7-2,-,CASSSPRVAGGLDLQFF,TGTGCCAGCAGCTCCCCGCGTGTAGCGGGGGGTTTGGATTTGCAGTTCTTC
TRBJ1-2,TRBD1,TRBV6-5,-,CASSQRTGANYGYTF,TGTGCCAGCAGTCAACGGACAGGGGCTAACTATGGCTACACCTTC
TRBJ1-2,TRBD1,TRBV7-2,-,CASSVTGTGDYGYTF,TGTGCCAGCAGCGTTACCGGGACAGGGGACTATGGCTACACCTTC
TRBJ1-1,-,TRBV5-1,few,CASRGETEAFF,TGCGCCAGCAGGGGCGAGACTGAAGCTTTCTTT
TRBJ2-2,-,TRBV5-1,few,CASSGSGLDTGELFF,TGCGCCAGCAGCGGGTCGGGGTTGGACACCGGGGAGCTGTTTTTT
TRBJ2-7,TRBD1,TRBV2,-,CASRADRRLSYEQYF,TGTGCCAGCAGGGCGGACAGGCGACTCTCCTACGAGCAGTACTTC
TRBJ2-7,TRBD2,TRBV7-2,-,CASSPTSGKTYEQYF,TGTGCCAGCAGCCCGACTAGCGGCAAAACCTACGAGCAGTACTTC
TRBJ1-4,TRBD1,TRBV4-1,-,CASSRPGTGPRGNEKLFF,TGCGCCAGCAGCCGACCCGGGACAGGACCCCGGGGTAATGAAAAACTGTTTTTT
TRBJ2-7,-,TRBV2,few,CATSQVISYEQYF,TGTGCCACTTCCCAGGTGATCTCCTACGAGCAGTACTTC
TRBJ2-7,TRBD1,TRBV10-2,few,CASASGGGYEQYF,TGCGCCAGCGCCTCAGGGGGCGGGTACGAGCAGTACTTC
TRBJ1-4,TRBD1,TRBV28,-,CASSLRGQGNEKLFF,TGTGCCAGCAGTTTAAGAGGACAGGGCAATGAAAAACTGTTTTTT
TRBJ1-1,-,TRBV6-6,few,CASSYPNIEAFF,TGTGCCAGCAGTTACCCTAATATAGAGGCTTTCTTT
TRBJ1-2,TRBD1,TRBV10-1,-,CASSEGTGGLGGYTF,TGCGCCAGCAGTGAAGGGACAGGGGGTCTTGGCGGCTACACCTTC
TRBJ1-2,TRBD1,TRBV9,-,CASSVREGDSTNYGYTF,TGTGCCAGCAGCGTGAGAGAGGGGGACAGTACTAACTATGGCTACACCTTC
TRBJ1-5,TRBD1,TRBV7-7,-,CASSLANGTGNGGNQPQHF,TGTGCTAGCAGCTTAGCGAACGGGACAGGGAATGGCGGCAATCAGCCCCAGCATTTT
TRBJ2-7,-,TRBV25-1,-,CASSAAGIRNEQYF,TGTGCCAGCAGTGCGGCAGGGATAAGGAACGAGCAGTACTTC
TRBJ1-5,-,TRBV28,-,CASSSVYQPQHF,TGTGCCAGCAGTTCAGTTTATCAGCCCCAGCATTTT
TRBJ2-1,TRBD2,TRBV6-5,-,CASARTSGGYNEQFF,TGTGCCAGCGCCCGGACTAGCGGGGGCTACAATGAGCAGTTCTTC
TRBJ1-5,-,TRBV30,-,CAWSLSGYQPQHF,TGTGCCTGGAGCCTTAGCGGTTATCAGCCCCAGCATTTT
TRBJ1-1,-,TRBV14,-,CASSRLLRDTEAFF,TGTGCCAGCAGCCGGCTCTTGAGGGACACTGAAGCTTTCTTT
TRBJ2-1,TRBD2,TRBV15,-,CATSRDPEGGRNEQFF,TGTGCCACCAGCAGAGATCCAGAGGGAGGGAGAAATGAGCAGTTCTTC
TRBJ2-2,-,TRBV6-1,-,CVSKNNRANTGELFF,TGTGTCAGCAAAAATAACAGAGCGAACACCGGGGAGCTGTTTTTT
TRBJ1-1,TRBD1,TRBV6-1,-,CASSDTPSTGLNTEAFF,TGTGCCAGCAGTGACACACCCTCGACAGGGCTGAACACTGAAGCTTTCTTT
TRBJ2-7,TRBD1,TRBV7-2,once,CASSLRGIQGIHEQYF,TGTGCCAGCAGCTTAAGGGGAATACAGGGGATCCACGAGCAGTACTTC
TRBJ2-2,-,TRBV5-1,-,CASSRFRDVTGELFF,TGCGCCAGCAGCCGATTCCGCGATGTCACCGGGGAGCTGTTTTTT
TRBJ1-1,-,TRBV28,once,CASTVGRLTEAFF,TGTGCCAGCACCGTAGGGAGGTTGACTGAAGCTTTCTTT
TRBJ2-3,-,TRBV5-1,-,CASSLASPTDTQYF,TGCGCCAGCAGCTTGGCGAGCCCGACAGATACGCAGTATTTT
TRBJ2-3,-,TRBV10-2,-,CATRAGGSTDTQYF,TGCGCCACCCGGGCGGGCGGGAGCACAGATACGCAGTATTTT
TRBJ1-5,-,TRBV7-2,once,CASRQGGQPQHF,TGTGCCAGCAGACAGGGTGGTCAGCCCCAGCATTTT
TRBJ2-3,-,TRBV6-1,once,CASSEWAGLGDTQYF,TGTGCCAGCAGTGAATGGGCAGGTTTAGGAGATACGCAGTATTTT
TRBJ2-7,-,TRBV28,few,CASRQREMWTYEQYF,TGTGCCAGCAGACAACGGGAAATGTGGACCTACGAGCAGTACTTC
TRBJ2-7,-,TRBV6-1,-,CASKRVLYEQYF,TGTGCCAGCAAGCGAGTCCTCTACGAGCAGTACTTC
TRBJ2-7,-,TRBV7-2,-,CASSPAVERVYEQYF,TGTGCCAGCAGCCCTGCCGTTGAGCGGGTGTACGAGCAGTACTTC
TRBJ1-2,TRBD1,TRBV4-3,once,CASSQVFPTGDMDGYTF,TGCGCCAGCAGCCAAGTCTTCCCGACAGGGGATATGGATGGCTACACCTTC
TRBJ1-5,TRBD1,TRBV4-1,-,CASSQVWDSYSNQPQHF,TGCGCCAGCAGCCAAGTTTGGGACAGCTATAGCAATCAGCCCCAGCATTTT
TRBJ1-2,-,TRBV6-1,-,CASSEEETGTDGYTF,TGTGCCAGCAGTGAAGAGGAGACAGGCACTGATGGCTACACCTTC
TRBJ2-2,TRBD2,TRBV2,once,CASSVTSANTGELFF,TGTGCCAGCAGTGTTACTAGCGCGAACACCGGGGAGCTGTTTTTT
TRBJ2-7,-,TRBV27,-,CASSDRGASYEQYF,TGTGCCAGCAGTGACAGAGGAGCCTCCTACGAGCAGTACTTC